This T cell receptor (beta chain) came from a study of T cell repertoires in cytomegalovirus infection. Study-level background: CMV infection together with matching HLA type was indicated by public TCR beta signatures.

On this clonotype itself: The antigen is not known.

TCRdb reprocessed the reads with MiXCR, giving one entry per CDR3 protein. The table lists approximately 1,000,000 distinct CDR3 sequences, approximately 30% of them singletons. The germline gives CDR1 SGHVS, CDR2 FNYEAQ. Unmatched junction bases numbered 2, after V lost 3 bases and J lost 2 bases. This CDR3 region has 14 residues. The gene calls are TRBV7-6 and TRBJ2-3, with 7 bases that match TRBD2. The sample consisted of cultured CD8+ T cells from PBMCs, taken from culture after CMV antigen stimulation. This receptor was taken from a human donor in good health (CMV status not recorded). Some clones in this sample may be carry-over from other donors' samples. The CDR3 DNA follows: TGTGCCAGCAGCTTCCTAGCGGACACAGATACGCAGTATTTT. Its translation: CASSFLADTDTQYF.